Sequencing of this T cell receptor (beta chain) was carried out in a study of blood T cell repertoires in COVID-19. The CDR3 extends over 13 amino acids. J lost 2 bases, V lost 6 bases, and 1 base had no gene match. Germline CDR1 and CDR2: MNHEY and SMNVEV (reference sequence). TCRdb keeps only in-frame clones here, not all; method: immunoSEQ multiplex PCR. The table includes some 260,000 clones, approximately 89% detected once. Seattle's cohort entered during active infection and was followed longitudinally. This TCR was recovered from a woman in her 70s with COVID-19, enrolled during active disease. The gene calls are TRBV27 and TRBJ2-1; 7 bases fit TRBD1. Specimen: peripheral blood. The chain's CDR3 is CASRGQTYNEQFF. Written as DNA, the CDR3 is TGTGCCAGCAGGGGACAGACCTACAATGAGCAGTTCTTC.